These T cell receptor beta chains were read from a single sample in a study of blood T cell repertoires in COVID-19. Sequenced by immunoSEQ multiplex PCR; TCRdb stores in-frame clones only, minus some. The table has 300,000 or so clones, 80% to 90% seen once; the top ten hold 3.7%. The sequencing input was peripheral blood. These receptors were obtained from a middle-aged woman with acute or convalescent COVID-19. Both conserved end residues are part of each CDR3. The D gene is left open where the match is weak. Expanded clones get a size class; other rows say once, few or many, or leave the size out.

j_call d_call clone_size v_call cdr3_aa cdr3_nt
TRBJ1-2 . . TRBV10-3 CAIRGSHYGYTF TGTGCCATCAGGGGCAGCCACTATGGCTACACCTTC
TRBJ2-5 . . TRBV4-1 CASTPGEGLGETQYF TGCGCCAGCACCCCAGGGGAGGGGCTGGGCGAGACCCAGTACTTC
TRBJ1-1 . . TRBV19 CASTYHGTTNTEAFF TGTGCCAGTACCTATCACGGGACAACCAACACTGAAGCTTTCTTT
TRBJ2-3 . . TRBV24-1 CATSVRTADTQYF TGTGCCACCAGTGTGCGTACTGCAGATACGCAGTATTTT
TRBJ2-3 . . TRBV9 CASSHHPADSTDTQYF TGTGCCAGCAGCCACCACCCCGCAGATTCCACAGATACGCAGTATTTT
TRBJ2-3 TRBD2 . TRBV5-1 CASSPGTSGGTDTQYF TGCGCCAGCAGCCCCGGGACTAGCGGGGGCACAGATACGCAGTATTTT
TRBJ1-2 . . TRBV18 CASSPSGTSNYGYTF TGTGCCAGCTCACCGAGCGGGACCTCTAACTATGGCTACACCTTC
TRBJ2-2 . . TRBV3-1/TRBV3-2 CASSLIRGGAATGELFF TGTGCCAGCAGCCTTATAAGGGGGGGGGCCGCCACCGGGGAGCTGTTTTTT
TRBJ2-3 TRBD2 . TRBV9 CASSVQPRGGGGADTQYF TGTGCCAGCAGCGTTCAGCCTCGGGGCGGGGGGGGCGCAGATACGCAGTATTTT
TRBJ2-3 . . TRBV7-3 CASSGQGQDTQYF TGTGCCAGCAGCGGCCAGGGCCAAGATACGCAGTATTTT
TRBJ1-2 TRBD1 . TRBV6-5 CASSFFGDRGSGYTF TGTGCCAGCAGTTTCTTCGGGGACAGGGGATCTGGCTACACCTTC
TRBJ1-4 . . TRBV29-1 CSVDQGIGEKLFF TGCAGCGTCGACCAGGGGATAGGGGAAAAACTGTTTTTT
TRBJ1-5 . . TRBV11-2 CASSFRDNQPQHF TGTGCCAGCAGCTTTCGGGACAATCAGCCCCAGCATTTT
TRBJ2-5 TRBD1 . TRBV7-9 CASSQGTGKGSETQYF TGTGCCAGCAGCCAAGGGACAGGGAAGGGCTCAGAGACCCAGTACTTC
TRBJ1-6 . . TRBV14 CASSLDQHREGDSPLHF TGTGCCAGCAGCCTCGACCAGCACAGGGAGGGGGATTCACCCCTCCACTTT
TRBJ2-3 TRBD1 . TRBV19 CASSIERGRTDTQYF TGTGCCAGTAGTATCGAAAGGGGGCGCACAGATACGCAGTATTTT
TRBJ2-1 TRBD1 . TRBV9 CASSVGTGLNEQFF TGTGCCAGCAGCGTCGGGACAGGGTTGAATGAGCAGTTCTTC
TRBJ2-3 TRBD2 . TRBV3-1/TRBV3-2 CASSHSGGYTDTQYF TGTGCCAGCAGCCATAGCGGGGGTTACACAGATACGCAGTATTTT
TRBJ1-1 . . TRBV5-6 CASSLANIGPSTEAFF TGTGCCAGCAGCCTCGCTAATATCGGTCCTTCCACTGAAGCTTTCTTT
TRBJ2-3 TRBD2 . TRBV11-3 CASSRTLAGHTDTQYF TGTGCCAGCAGCAGAACGCTAGCGGGGCACACAGATACGCAGTATTTT
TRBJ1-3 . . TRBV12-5 CASGSGQGVSGNTIYF .
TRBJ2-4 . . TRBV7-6 CASSLEPPGDKNIQYF TGTGCCAGCAGCTTAGAGCCCCCCGGGGACAAAAACATTCAGTACTTC
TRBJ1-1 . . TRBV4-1 CASSYRQDMNTEAFF TGCGCCAGCAGTTACAGACAGGACATGAACACTGAAGCTTTCTTT
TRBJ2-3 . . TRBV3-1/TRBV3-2 CASSRVGGYTDTQYF TGTGCCAGCAGCCGGGTCGGGGGATACACAGATACGCAGTATTTT
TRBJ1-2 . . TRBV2 CASSDGTGRLTNYGYTF TGTGCCAGCAGTGACGGTACAGGCCGCCTAACTAACTATGGCTACACCTTC
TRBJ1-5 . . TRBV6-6 CASSYQGSNQPQHF TGTGCCAGCAGTTACCAGGGTAGCAATCAGCCCCAGCATTTT
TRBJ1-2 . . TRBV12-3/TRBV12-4 CASSYREGHGYTF TGTGCCAGCAGTTACAGGGAGGGCCATGGCTACACCTTC
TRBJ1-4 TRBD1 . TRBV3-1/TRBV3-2 CASSPRGQGQKLFF TGTGCCAGCAGCCCACGGGGACAGGGACAAAAACTGTTTTTT
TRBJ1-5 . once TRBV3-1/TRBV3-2 CASSQGPGMSNQPQHF TGTGCCAGCAGCCAAGGACCAGGAATGAGCAATCAGCCCCAGCATTTT
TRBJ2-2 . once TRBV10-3 CAIGGREGRNTGELFF TGTGCCATCGGCGGACGGGAAGGGCGGAACACCGGGGAGCTGTTTTTT
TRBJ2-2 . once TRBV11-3 CASSLVGAGELFF TGTGCCAGCAGCTTAGTAGGGGCCGGGGAGCTGTTTTTT
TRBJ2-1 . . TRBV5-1 CASSLYFSGAMGRNEQFF TGCGCCAGCAGCTTGTATTTCTCAGGGGCGATGGGCAGGAATGAGCAGTTCTTC
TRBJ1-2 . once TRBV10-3 CAIGGAEQINYGYTF TGTGCCATCGGCGGGGCAGAGCAGATTAACTATGGCTACACCTTC
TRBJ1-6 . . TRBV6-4 CASSDRENSPLHF TGTGCCAGCAGTGACAGGGAGAATTCACCCCTCCACTTT
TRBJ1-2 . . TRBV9 CASSVGRAGYTF TGTGCCAGCAGCGTAGGGAGGGCTGGCTACACCTTC
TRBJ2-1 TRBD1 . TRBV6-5 CASSRDRVQFF TGTGCCAGCAGCCGAGACAGGGTACAGTTCTTC
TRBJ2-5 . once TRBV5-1 CASRVVTGRETQYF TGCGCCAGCAGGGTGGTGACAGGCCGAGAGACCCAGTACTTC
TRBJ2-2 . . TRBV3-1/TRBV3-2 CASSQEWGESRTGELFF TGTGCCAGCAGCCAAGAGTGGGGGGAAAGTCGGACCGGGGAGCTGTTTTTT
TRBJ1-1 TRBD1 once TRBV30 CAWSTGGTEAFF TGTGCCTGGAGTACAGGGGGCACTGAAGCTTTCTTT